The following is a T cell receptor (beta chain) sequence with its context. The antigen remains unidentified. The sample is drawn from a study of T-cell reconstitution after alpha-beta-depleted transplantation in children. Unique molecular identifiers were incorporated into the prepared TCRbeta library. One entry per CDR3 protein results from TCRdb running MiXCR on the PCR reads. The repertoire holds some 80,000 distinct CDR3 sequences, with 15% to 20% as singletons. Points from the study as a whole: T-cell counts and diversity at one year following transplant were attributed mainly to newly produced T cells.

Germline assignment: CDR1 SGHRS and CDR2 YFSETQ. The V and J ends lost 7 bases and 2 bases respectively, with 15 bases between them. The CDR3 is 14 amino acids. The origin of this receptor is a male patient aged 2-15 years who had a stem cell transplant for acute lymphoblastic leukemia, so the T cells may come from the graft donor. The specimen was PBMCs, mostly from graft donor cells, collected 360 days after TCRalphabeta/CD19-depleted stem cell transplant. The chain uses TRBV5-1 and TRBJ2-5; D is unresolved. The CDR3 reads CASHGSSRQETQYF. CDR3 nucleotide sequence: TGCGCCAGCCACGGAAGTTCGCGGCAAGAGACCCAGTACTTC.